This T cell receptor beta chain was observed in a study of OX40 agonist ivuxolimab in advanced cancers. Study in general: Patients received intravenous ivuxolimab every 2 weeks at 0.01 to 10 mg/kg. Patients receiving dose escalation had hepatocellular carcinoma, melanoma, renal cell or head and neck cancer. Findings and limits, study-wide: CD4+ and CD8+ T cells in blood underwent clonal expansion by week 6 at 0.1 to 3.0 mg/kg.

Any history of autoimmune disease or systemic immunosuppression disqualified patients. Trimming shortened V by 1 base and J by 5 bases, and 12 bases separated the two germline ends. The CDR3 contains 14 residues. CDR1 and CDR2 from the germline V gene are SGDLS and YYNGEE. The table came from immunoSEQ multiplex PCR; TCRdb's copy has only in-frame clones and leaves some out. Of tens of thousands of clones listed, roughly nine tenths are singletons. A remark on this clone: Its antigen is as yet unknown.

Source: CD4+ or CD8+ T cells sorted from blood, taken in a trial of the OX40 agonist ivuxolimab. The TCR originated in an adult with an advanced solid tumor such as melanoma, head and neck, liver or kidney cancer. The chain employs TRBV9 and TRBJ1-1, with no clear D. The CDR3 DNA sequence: TGTGCCAGCAGCGTACATGGGGATGGTACTGAAGCTTTCTTT. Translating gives CASSVHGDGTEAFF.